This paragraph covers one T cell receptor beta chain sequence. The target antigen is unknown. Chemo-refractory metastatic non-small-cell lung cancer patients underwent focal radiation alongside CTLA-4 blockade with ipilimumab. This sample was included in a study of radiotherapy plus CTLA-4 blockade in lung cancer. Study details: An objective response was seen in around a sixth of patients, and disease control in more than 25%. Study results and limitations: Clones derived from tumor TCRs expanded in blood after radiotherapy plus ipilimumab. Together with interferon-beta, which increased in serum after radiation, early dynamic changes in blood T cell clones were reportedly the best predictors of response.

Trimming removed 1 base at V and 4 bases at J, with 7 bases between. This CDR3 has 14 residues. Germline loops: CDR1 SGHNT, CDR2 YENEEA. The assay was immunoSEQ multiplex PCR, and TCRdb's table has in-frame clones only and misses some. The sample has more than 30,000 clones; 65% to 75% are singletons. This sequence was found in a human donor with non-small cell lung cancer who had stable disease on radiotherapy plus ipilimumab. This chain joins TRBV11-3 and TRBJ2-2; D not resolved. The sequenced sample was peripheral blood, obtained from a patient treated with radiotherapy plus ipilimumab. The DNA of the CDR3 is TGTGCCAGCAGCTTAGTCCAGAGCACCGGGGAGCTGTTTTTT. This sequence encodes CASSLVQSTGELFF.